What follows are 2 T cell receptor beta chains derived from one specimen sequenced in a study of CD8+CD57+ T cells in acquired aplastic anemia. Flow cytometry had shown expanded CD8+CD57+ cells in the patients chosen for sequencing. The TCR beta profiling, which covered VDJ combination and CDR3 sequence, was carried out using genomic DNA as the template. TCRdb re-called the reads with MiXCR, one entry per CDR3 protein. The sample includes 300,000 or so distinct CDR3 sequences, approximately 57% of them seen just once. The sample consisted of sorted CD4+, CD8+, or CD8+CD57+ T cells (not recorded which) from PBMCs. The source is a human donor with aplastic anemia.

The chain recombines TRBV25-1 with TRBJ2-7; the D gene is possibly TRBD2 (6 bases). The CDR3 is 13 amino acids. The germline V gene has CDR1 MGHDK and CDR2 SYGVNS. The ends were cut back, 5 bases at V and 6 bases at J, with 14 bases in the middle. The CDR3 loop reads CASSKSGSSEQYF. In DNA, the CDR3 is TGTGCCAGCAGTAAATCCGGGAGCAGCGAGCAGTACTTC.

The rearrangement joins TRBV19 to TRBJ2-5, with D possibly matching TRBD1 (5 bases). Trimming removed 2 bases at V and 9 bases at J, with 16 bases between. The CDR3 covers 14 residues. CDR1 and CDR2 (germline): LNHDA, SQIVND (reference sequence). CDR3 region: CASSIQGPDQPQYF. The CDR3 DNA follows: TGTGCCAGTAGTATACAGGGTCCGGATCAGCCCCAGTACTTC. Looking up the rest from reference TRBV19 and TRBJ2-5 gives the full variable domain: DGGITQSPKYLFRKEGQNVTLSCEQNLNHDAMYWYRQDPGQGLRLIYYSQIVNDFQKGDIAEGYSVSREKKESFPLTVTSAQKNPTAFYLCASSIQGPDQPQYFGPGTRLLVL.